What follows is one TCR beta chain and its context. The antigen is unknown. TCRdb reprocessed the reads via MiXCR and lists one record per CDR3 protein. Of about 830,000 distinct CDR3 sequences in the sample, approximately 32% are singletons; the top ten hold roughly an eighth. Germline V gene data show CDR1 as SGHVS and CDR2 as FNYEAQ. Trimming removed 0 bases at V and 4 bases at J, with 9 bases between. The CDR3 has 14 residues. The data were obtained in a study of T cell repertoires in cytomegalovirus infection. The rearrangement links TRBV7-6 to TRBJ1-2; D unresolved. This clonotype was sampled from a human donor in good health (CMV status not recorded). Some clones in this sample may be carry-over from other donors' samples. Sequencing used cultured CD8+ T cells from PBMCs, obtained from culture after CMV antigen stimulation. DNA of the CDR3: TGTGCCAGCAGCTTAGCCGCGTTTCTCTATGGCTACACCTTC. Residues: CASSLAAFLYGYTF.